The subject of this entry is one TCR beta chain. The antigen is undetermined. The germline V gene encodes CDR1 SNHLY and CDR2 FYNNEI. V dropped 5 bases and J dropped 7; count of bases not matched to a gene: 14. The CDR3 has 16 amino acids. These data belong to a study of cytomegalovirus exposure and HLA in healthy donors. General study findings and limits: A later analysis appeared to link common viral pathogens to several of the most significant clusters. The likely explanation for a cluster of highly shared sequence variants was sequencing artifact. The majority of CMV-associated TCR beta chains were reported as apparently HLA-restricted in a later analysis.

It was with 60 Vbeta and 13 Jbeta primers that the PCR ran. The method was immunoSEQ multiplex PCR; TCRdb's version includes in-frame clones alone and lacks a portion of them. Here the sample spans 65,000 to 95,000 clones, around 77% being singletons. The material sequenced was PBMCs. The chain combines TRBV2 with TRBJ1-5, with 7 bases fitting TRBD1. The receptor was derived from a man aged 45-60 years in good health and CMV-seronegative. The CDR3 protein is CASSKTTGYEVQPQHF. The CDR3 region has the DNA TGTGCCAGCAGTAAGACGACAGGGTATGAGGTGCAGCCCCAGCATTTT.